Detailed here is one T cell receptor beta chain. The data originate from a study of blood T cell repertoires in COVID-19. Germline-derived CDR1 and CDR2 are SGHTA and FQGNSA. This CDR3 is 14 amino acids long. V shed 1 base and J 2 bases; nucleotides not matched to a gene: 0. The data were produced by immunoSEQ multiplex PCR, yet TCRdb's version contains in-frame clones alone and is incomplete. The sample carries fewer than 300,000 clones, approximately 89% recorded once. This clonotype was obtained from a middle-aged man who had recovered from COVID-19. V usage is TRBV7-2 and J usage is TRBJ1-2; 8 bases fit TRBD1. Sequences were obtained from peripheral blood. The CDR3 coding sequence is TGTGCCAGCAGCTTAGGGACAGGGAACTATGGCTACACCTTC. Protein product: CASSLGTGNYGYTF.